This T cell receptor (beta chain) was sequenced in a study of T cell responses to AZD1222 COVID-19 vaccine. Findings of the study overall: The study sampled repertoires only after the peak T cell response. After two AZD1222 doses, spike-specific TCR breadth and depth rose versus day 0. Only a handful of people who got AZD1222 tested seropositive at baseline. Reportedly, nearly half of unique spike TCRs recognized epitopes outside B.1.351/B.1.1.7 mutations.

The table came from immunoSEQ multiplex PCR; TCRdb's copy has only in-frame clones and leaves some out. The sample yields 120,000 to 150,000 clones, 80% to 95% seen once. A note on this clone: Its antigen remains unknown.

Germline values: CDR1 LNHDA, CDR2 SQIVND (reference sequence). This CDR3 has 14 amino acids. The V and J ends lost 6 bases and 8 bases, in that order; junction bases with no gene match: 9. The genes are TRBV19 and TRBJ2-7, with 11 bases that match TRBD2. Sequenced here: peripheral blood, sampled on day 0 of AZD1222 vaccination. This sequence originates from an adult in good health. CDR3 nucleotide sequence: TGTGCCAGTAGGGTCGGGACTAGCGGTTACCAGCAGTACTTC. The encoded protein is CASRVGTSGYQQYF.